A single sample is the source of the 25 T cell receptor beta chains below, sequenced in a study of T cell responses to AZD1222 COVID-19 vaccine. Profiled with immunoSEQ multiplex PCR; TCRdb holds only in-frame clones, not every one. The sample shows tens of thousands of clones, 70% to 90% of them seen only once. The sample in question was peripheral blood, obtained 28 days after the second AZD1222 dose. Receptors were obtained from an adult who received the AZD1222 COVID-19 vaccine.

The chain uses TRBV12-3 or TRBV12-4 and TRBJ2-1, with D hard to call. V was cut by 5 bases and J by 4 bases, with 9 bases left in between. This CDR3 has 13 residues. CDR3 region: CASSTTSYNEQFF. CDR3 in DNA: TGTGCCAGCAGTACGACATCATACAATGAGCAGTTCTTC.

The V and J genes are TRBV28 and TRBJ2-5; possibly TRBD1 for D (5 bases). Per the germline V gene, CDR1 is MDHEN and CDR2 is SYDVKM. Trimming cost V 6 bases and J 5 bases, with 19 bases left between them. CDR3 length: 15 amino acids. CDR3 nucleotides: TGTGCCAGCAGGGGGCTGGACCGGGCGAGGGAGACCCAGTACTTC. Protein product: CASRGLDRARETQYF.

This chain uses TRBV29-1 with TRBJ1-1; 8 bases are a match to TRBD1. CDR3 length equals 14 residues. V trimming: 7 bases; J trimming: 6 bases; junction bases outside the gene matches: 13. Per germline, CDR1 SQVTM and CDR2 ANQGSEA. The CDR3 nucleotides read TGCAGCGCACCTCAGGCAGGGGGCATCGCTGAAGCTTTCTTT. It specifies CSAPQAGGIAEAFF.

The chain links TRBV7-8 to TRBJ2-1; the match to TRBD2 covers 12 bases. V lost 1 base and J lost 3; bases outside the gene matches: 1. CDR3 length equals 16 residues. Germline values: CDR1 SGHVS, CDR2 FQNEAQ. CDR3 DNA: TGTGCCAGCAGCTTAGAACTAGCGGGGGGCTACAATGAGCAGTTCTTC. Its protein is CASSLELAGGYNEQFF.

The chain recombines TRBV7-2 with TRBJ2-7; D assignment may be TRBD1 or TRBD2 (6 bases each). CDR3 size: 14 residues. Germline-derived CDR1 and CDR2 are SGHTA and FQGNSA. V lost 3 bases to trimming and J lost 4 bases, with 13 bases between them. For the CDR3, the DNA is TGTGCCAGCAGCTTCGGAGGGGGGCCATACGAGCAGTACTTC. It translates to CASSFGGGPYEQYF.

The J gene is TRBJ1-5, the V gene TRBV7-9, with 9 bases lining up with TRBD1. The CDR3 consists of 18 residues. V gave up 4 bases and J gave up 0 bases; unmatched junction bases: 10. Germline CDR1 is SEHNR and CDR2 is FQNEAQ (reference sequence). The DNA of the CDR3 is TGTGCCAGCAGCTCATCCGGGACAGGGACCCTTAGCAATCAGCCCCAGCATTTT. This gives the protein CASSSSGTGTLSNQPQHF.

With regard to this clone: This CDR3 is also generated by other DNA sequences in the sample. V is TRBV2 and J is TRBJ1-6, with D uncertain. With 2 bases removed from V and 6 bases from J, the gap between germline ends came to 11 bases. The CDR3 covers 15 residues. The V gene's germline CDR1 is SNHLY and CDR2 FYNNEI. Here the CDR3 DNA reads TGTGCCAGCAGTGAATCCGGGGTTGGTAATTCACCCCTCCACTTT. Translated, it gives CASSESGVGNSPLHF.

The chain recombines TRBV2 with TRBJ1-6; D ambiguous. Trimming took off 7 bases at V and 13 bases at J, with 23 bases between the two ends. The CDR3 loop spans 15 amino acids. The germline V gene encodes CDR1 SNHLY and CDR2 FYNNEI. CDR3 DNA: TGTGCCAGCACCCTAAAAGCTGGGATGCTGGGGCCCCTCCACTTT. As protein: CASTLKAGMLGPLHF. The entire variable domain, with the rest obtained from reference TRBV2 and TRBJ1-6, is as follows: EPEVTQTPSHQVTQMGQEVILRCVPISNHLYFYWYRQILGQKVEFLVSFYNNEISEKSEIFDDQFSVERPDGSNFTLKIRSTKLEDSAMYFCASTLKAGMLGPLHFGNGTRLTVT.

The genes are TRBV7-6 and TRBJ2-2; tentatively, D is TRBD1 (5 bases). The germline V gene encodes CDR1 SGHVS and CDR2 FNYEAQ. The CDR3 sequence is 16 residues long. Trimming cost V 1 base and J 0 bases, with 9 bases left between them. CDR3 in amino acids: CASSLEGVPNTGELFF. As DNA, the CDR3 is TGTGCCAGCAGCTTAGAAGGGGTTCCGAACACCGGGGAGCTGTTTTTT.

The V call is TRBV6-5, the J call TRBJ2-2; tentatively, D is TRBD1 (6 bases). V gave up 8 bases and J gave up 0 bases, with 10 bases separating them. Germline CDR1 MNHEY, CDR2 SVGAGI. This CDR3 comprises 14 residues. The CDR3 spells CASLTGTNTGELFF. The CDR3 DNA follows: TGTGCCAGCTTAACAGGGACGAACACCGGGGAGCTGTTTTTT.

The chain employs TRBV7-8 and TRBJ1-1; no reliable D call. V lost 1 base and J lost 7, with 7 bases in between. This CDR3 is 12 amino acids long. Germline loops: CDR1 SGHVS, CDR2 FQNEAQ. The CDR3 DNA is TGTGCCAGCAGCTTAGTTTTTTATGAAGCTTTCTTT. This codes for CASSLVFYEAFF.

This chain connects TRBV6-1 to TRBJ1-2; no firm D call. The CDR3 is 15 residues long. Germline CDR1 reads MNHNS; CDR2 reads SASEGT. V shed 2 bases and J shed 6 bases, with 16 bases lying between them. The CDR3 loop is CASSERRTGVDGYTF. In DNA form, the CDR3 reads TGTGCCAGCAGTGAACGAAGGACGGGAGTGGATGGCTACACCTTC.

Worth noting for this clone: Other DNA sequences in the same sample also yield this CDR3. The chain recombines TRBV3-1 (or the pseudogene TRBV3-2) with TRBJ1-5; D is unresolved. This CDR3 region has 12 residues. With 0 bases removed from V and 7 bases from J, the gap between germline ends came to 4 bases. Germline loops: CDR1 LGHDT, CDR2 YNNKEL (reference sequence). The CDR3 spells CASSQEGQPQHF. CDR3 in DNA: TGTGCCAGCAGCCAAGAGGGACAGCCCCAGCATTTT.

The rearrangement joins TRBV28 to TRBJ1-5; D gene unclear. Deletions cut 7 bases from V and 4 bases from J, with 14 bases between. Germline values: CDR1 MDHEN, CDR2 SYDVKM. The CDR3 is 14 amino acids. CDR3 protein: CASTGPPGNQPQHF. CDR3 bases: TGTGCCAGCACAGGACCGCCGGGTAATCAGCCCCAGCATTTT.

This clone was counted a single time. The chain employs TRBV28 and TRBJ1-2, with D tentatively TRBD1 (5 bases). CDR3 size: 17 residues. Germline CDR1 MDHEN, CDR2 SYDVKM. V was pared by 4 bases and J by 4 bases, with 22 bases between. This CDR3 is CASSSFQPGLEPYGYTF. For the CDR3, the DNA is TGTGCCAGCAGTTCGTTTCAGCCGGGACTGGAACCCTATGGCTACACCTTC.

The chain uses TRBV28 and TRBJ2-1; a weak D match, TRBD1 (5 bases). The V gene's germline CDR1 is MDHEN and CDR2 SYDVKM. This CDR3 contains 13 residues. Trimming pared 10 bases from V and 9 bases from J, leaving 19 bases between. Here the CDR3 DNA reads TGTGCCACTACGACAGTGGGCCAGGGTGAGCAGTTCTTC. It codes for CATTTVGQGEQFF.

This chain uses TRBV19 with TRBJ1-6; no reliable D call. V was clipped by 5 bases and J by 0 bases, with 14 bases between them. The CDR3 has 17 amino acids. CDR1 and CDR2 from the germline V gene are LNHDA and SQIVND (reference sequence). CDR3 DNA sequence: TGTGCCAGTAGTCCCCAGACACCGAGCTCCTATAATTCACCCCTCCACTTT. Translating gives CASSPQTPSSYNSPLHF. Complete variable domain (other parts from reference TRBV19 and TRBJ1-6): DGGITQSPKYLFRKEGQNVTLSCEQNLNHDAMYWYRQDPGQGLRLIYYSQIVNDFQKGDIAEGYSVSREKKESFPLTVTSAQKNPTAFYLCASSPQTPSSYNSPLHFGNGTRLTVT.

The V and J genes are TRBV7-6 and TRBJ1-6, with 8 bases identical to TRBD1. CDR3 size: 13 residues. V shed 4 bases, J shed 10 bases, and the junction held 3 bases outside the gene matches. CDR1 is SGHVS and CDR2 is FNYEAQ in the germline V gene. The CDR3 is CASSSDRESPLHF. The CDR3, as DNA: TGTGCCAGCAGCTCGGACAGGGAATCACCCCTCCACTTT. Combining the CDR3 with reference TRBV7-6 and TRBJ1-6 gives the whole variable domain GAGVSQSPRYKVTKRGQDVALRCDPISGHVSLYWYRQALGQGPEFLTYFNYEAQQDKSGLPNDRFSAERPEGSISTLTIQRTEQRDSAMYRCASSSDRESPLHFGNGTRLTVT.

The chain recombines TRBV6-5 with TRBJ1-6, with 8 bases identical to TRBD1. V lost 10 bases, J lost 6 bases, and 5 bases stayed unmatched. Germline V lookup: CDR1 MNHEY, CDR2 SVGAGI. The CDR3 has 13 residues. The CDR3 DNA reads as TGTGCCACCAATACAGGGGGTAATTCACCCCTCCACTTT. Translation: CATNTGGNSPLHF.

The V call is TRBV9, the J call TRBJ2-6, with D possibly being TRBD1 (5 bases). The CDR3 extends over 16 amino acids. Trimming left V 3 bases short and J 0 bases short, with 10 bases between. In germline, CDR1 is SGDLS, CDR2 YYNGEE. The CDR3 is CASSGDSYSGANVLTF. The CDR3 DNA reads TGTGCCAGCAGCGGAGACAGCTACTCTGGGGCCAACGTCCTGACTTTC.

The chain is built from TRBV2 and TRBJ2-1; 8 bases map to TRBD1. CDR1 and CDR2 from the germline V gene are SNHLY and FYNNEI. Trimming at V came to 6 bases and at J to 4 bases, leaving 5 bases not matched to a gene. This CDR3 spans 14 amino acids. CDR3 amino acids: CASSDRGTYNEQFF. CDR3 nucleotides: TGTGCCAGCAGCGACAGGGGAACTTACAATGAGCAGTTCTTC.

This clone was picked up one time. The CDR3 DNA reads TGTGCCAGCAGCTTACTAGCGGGGGGGCGTGGCACAGATACGCAGTATTTT. Protein product: CASSLLAGGRGTDTQYF. The gene calls are TRBV11-2 and TRBJ2-3, with 12 bases aligning to TRBD2. The CDR3 totals 17 residues. The junction had 4 bases not matched to a gene; V was cut back by 2 bases and J by 1 base. Per germline, CDR1 SGHAT and CDR2 FQNNGV.

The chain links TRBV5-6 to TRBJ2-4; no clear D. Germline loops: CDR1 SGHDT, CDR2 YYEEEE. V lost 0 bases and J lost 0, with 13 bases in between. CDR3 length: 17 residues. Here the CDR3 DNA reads TGTGCCAGCAGCTTGGAAAGGTCCTTACTAGCCAAAAACATTCAGTACTTC. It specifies CASSLERSLLAKNIQYF.

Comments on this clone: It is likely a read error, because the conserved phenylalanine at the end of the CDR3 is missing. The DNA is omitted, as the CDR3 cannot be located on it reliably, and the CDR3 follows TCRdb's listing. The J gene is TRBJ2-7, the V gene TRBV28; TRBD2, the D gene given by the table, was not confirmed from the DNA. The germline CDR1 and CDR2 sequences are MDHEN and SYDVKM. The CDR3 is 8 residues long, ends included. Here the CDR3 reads CASSRGGI.

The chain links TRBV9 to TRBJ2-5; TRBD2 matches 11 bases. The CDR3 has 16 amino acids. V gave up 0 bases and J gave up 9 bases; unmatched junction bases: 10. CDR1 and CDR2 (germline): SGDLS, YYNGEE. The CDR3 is CASSVEGGLAGVAQYF. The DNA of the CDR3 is TGTGCCAGCAGCGTAGAGGGTGGACTAGCGGGCGTGGCCCAGTACTTC.